One T cell receptor beta chain is described in this entry. This specimen comes from a study of blood T cell repertoires in COVID-19. The germline V and J ends were trimmed by 4 bases and 0 bases, with 12 bases remaining between them. CDR1 is GTSNPN, CDR2 SVGIG, per germline (reference sequence). This CDR3 contains 14 residues. Living in under 30 US areas, the participants were between roughly 18 and 90 years of age. Two consecutive negative NP/OP PCR tests, clearance, or resolved symptoms defined Cohort 3 recovery. The assay was immunoSEQ multiplex PCR, and TCRdb's table has in-frame clones only and misses some. The profile shows roughly 290,000 clones, 70% to 90% of them singletons.

The rearrangement joins TRBV30 to TRBJ1-1, with D possibly matching TRBD1 (5 bases). The sample was PBMCs or T cells enriched from blood (not recorded which). The TCR originated in a woman under 40 who had recovered from COVID-19. This CDR3 is CAWNPRGVNTEAFF. The CDR3 DNA reads TGTGCCTGGAACCCTCGGGGGGTGAACACTGAAGCTTTCTTT.